Listed below are T cell receptor beta chains from one sample, sequenced in a study of regulatory T cells in long-lasting Graves disease. TCRdb re-called the multiplex PCR reads through MiXCR, storing one row per CDR3 protein. Here the sample spans under 800,000 distinct CDR3 sequences, roughly 15% being singletons. In addition, the sample was reused for a study of T cells in Graves' hyperthyroidism and ophthalmopathy.

The sequencing here drew on peripheral blood mononuclear cells (PBMCs), taken at new diagnosis, from a patient treated with antithyroid drugs. Every receptor here comes from a woman in her 30s with Graves disease. Both conserved end residues are part of each CDR3. Each record gives: D gene, CDR3 length, V gene, J gene, clone size, CDR3 DNA, CDR3 protein. D genes are given only for firm matches. Part of the rows lack a size; the others show once, few, many or a class for expanded clones.

>TRBD1|16|TRBV24-1|TRBJ2-3|many
TGTGCCACCAGTGATTTGGGGACAGGGGGCACAGATACGCAGTATTTT
CATSDLGTGGTDTQYF
>NA|15|TRBV2|TRBJ2-3|many
TGTGCCAGCAGTGAAGGGGCAGCCAGCACAGATACGCAGTATTTT
CASSEGAASTDTQYF
>TRBD1|14|TRBV28|TRBJ1-5|many
TGTGCCAGCAGACTCGACAGGGGGCTACAGCCCCAGCATTTT
CASRLDRGLQPQHF
>NA|13|TRBV30|TRBJ1-1|many
TGTGCCTGGAAGTTTTTCAATCGCACTGAAGCTTTCTTT
CAWKFFNRTEAFF
>TRBD1|15|TRBV27|TRBJ1-5|NA
TGTGCCAGCAGCAGGGGGACAGCCGCTAATCAGCCCCAGCATTTT
CASSRGTAANQPQHF
>TRBD1|15|TRBV15|TRBJ2-1|many
TGTGCCACCAGCCCCTGGGACAGGGGTAGCAATGAGCAGTTCTTC
CATSPWDRGSNEQFF
>TRBD1|16|TRBV19|TRBJ1-5|NA
TGTGCCAGTAGTATAGGACAGACAGGGGACCTACAGCCCCAGCATTTT
CASSIGQTGDLQPQHF
>TRBD2|19|TRBV7-9|TRBJ2-1|few
TGTGCCAGCAGCCACCAGGGACTAGCGGGATCGGACGAATGGAATGAGCAGTTCTTC
CASSHQGLAGSDEWNEQFF
>TRBD1|19|TRBV7-8|TRBJ1-1|many
TGTGCCAGCAGCGCCAATCCAAGAGTAGAGACAGGGGTCCGGACTGAAGCTTTCTTT
CASSANPRVETGVRTEAFF
>NA|15|TRBV7-8|TRBJ1-1|many
TGTGCCAGCAGCCCCAGGGCGGGGGAGAACACTGAAGCTTTCTTT
CASSPRAGENTEAFF
>TRBD2|16|TRBV6-1|TRBJ2-1|few
TGTGCCAGCAGTGCTAGCGGGAGGAATCCCTACAATGAGCAGTTCTTC
CASSASGRNPYNEQFF
>NA|19|TRBV28|TRBJ2-5|NA
TGTGCCAGCAGCCCACCGACCCGCGGGTCAACTAGCAGGAGGGCGACCCAGTACTTC
CASSPPTRGSTSRRATQYF
>NA|15|TRBV7-2|TRBJ2-1|many
TGTGCCAGCAGCTCATTAGGGTTGACTACAAATGAGCAGTTCTTC
CASSSLGLTTNEQFF
>NA|14|TRBV6-2/TRBV6-3|TRBJ2-5|many
TGTGCCAGCAGTGAAGGCCCTAGCTCCTCGTACCAGTACTTC
CASSEGPSSSYQYF
>TRBD1|14|TRBV5-1|TRBJ1-1|NA
TGCGCCAGCAGCACAGGACAGGACTACACTGAAGCTTTCTTT
CASSTGQDYTEAFF
>NA|15|TRBV10-2|TRBJ1-1|NA
TGCGCCAGCAGTGAGTGGGGGGGGTTGGGCACTGAAGCTTTCTTT
CASSEWGGLGTEAFF
>NA|12|TRBV12-3/TRBV12-4|TRBJ2-1|few
TGTGCCAGCAATTCAAATGAAGATGAGCAGTTCTTC
CASNSNEDEQFF
>TRBD1|14|TRBV6-2/TRBV6-3|TRBJ2-7|many
TGTGCCAGCAGCCTCCGGGACAGGGGGTACGAGCAGTACTTC
CASSLRDRGYEQYF
>TRBD2|17|TRBV20-1|TRBJ2-7|few
TGCAGTGCCCCGGATCCCGGTGGACTAGAGTACTCCTACGAGCAGTACTTC
CSAPDPGGLEYSYEQYF
>TRBD1|15|TRBV10-1|TRBJ2-7|few
TGCGCCAGCGGTAGGACAGGATCCCCCGGCTACGAGCAGTACTTC
CASGRTGSPGYEQYF
>NA|12|TRBV20-1|TRBJ2-1|many
TGCAGTGCTAGAGACCTCAGGGTTGAGCAGTTCTTC
CSARDLRVEQFF
>NA|14|TRBV7-8|TRBJ2-7|many
TGTGCCAGCAGCTCTCCGGGCGGGCGGAACGAGCAGTACTTC
CASSSPGGRNEQYF
>NA|16|TRBV18|TRBJ2-3|few
TGTGCCAGCTCACCAATCGATCGGACAGGCACAGATACGCAGTATTTT
CASSPIDRTGTDTQYF
>NA|14|TRBV5-5|TRBJ2-5|many
TGTGCCAGCAGCTCTAGGTGGGGCCAAGAGACCCAGTACTTC
CASSSRWGQETQYF
>NA|13|TRBV11-2|TRBJ1-1|many
TGTGCCAGCAGCGGGACCCCGAACACTGAAGCTTTCTTT
CASSGTPNTEAFF
>TRBD2|14|TRBV28|TRBJ2-5|few
TGTGCCAGCAGCATTAGCGGGGGACAACAGACCCAGTACTTC
CASSISGGQQTQYF
>NA|16|TRBV27|TRBJ1-2|many
TGTGCCAGCAGTTTACTTCCGGGACTCCTGGGCTATGGCTACACCTTC
CASSLLPGLLGYGYTF
>NA|12|TRBV28|TRBJ2-1|many
TGTGCCAGCAGTACATACTACAATGAGCAGTTCTTC
CASSTYYNEQFF
>TRBD1|15|TRBV12-3/TRBV12-4|TRBJ1-1|NA
TGTGCCAGCTCCGGGGCAGGGGGCGCGAGGACTGAAGCTTTCTTT
CASSGAGGARTEAFF
>NA|17|TRBV5-1|TRBJ1-1|few
TGCGCCAGCAGCTTCTCAACAGGGTCCCCTTTGAACACTGAAGCTTTCTTT
CASSFSTGSPLNTEAFF
>TRBD1|16|TRBV12-3/TRBV12-4|TRBJ1-6|many
TGTGCCAGCACCCCCTCGGAGACAGGGGTTAATTCACCCCTCCACTTT
CASTPSETGVNSPLHF
>NA|16|TRBV14|TRBJ1-3|few
TGTGCCAGCAGCACCCAGTCAGGTTTCTCTGGAAACACCATATATTTT
CASSTQSGFSGNTIYF
>NA|15|TRBV24-1|TRBJ2-1|few
TGTGCCACCGTGGACAGGGTAGCGGGATTCAATGAGCAGTTCTTC
CATVDRVAGFNEQFF
>NA|14|TRBV28|TRBJ2-7|few
TGTGCCAGCAGTCGTCCTGCCAAATCCTACGAGCAGTACTTC
CASSRPAKSYEQYF
>TRBD1|14|TRBV12-3/TRBV12-4|TRBJ1-5|many
TGTGCCAGCAGCCCGGGACAGGGGCCGAAGCCCCAGCATTTT
CASSPGQGPKPQHF
>TRBD1|13|TRBV20-1|TRBJ2-3|few
TGCAGTGAAAGGGGACAGGGGGTAGATACGCAGTATTTT
CSERGQGVDTQYF
>NA|14|TRBV28|TRBJ2-7|NA
TGTGCCAGCAGGCTCCGGATTGCATCCTACGAGCAGTACTTC
CASRLRIASYEQYF
>NA|17|TRBV5-5|TRBJ2-1|many
TGTGCCAGCAGCTTGCCCGACGGGGGACCAGGAGTCGATGAGCAGTTCTTC
CASSLPDGGPGVDEQFF
>NA|14|TRBV5-1|TRBJ2-7|many
TGCGCCAGCGCCGCTACAGGGAGGGTCTACGAGCAGTACTTC
CASAATGRVYEQYF
>TRBD1|13|TRBV30|TRBJ2-1|many
TGTGCCTGGAGGGCTGCAGGGGGCAATGAGCAGTTCTTC
CAWRAAGGNEQFF
>NA|8|TRBV20-1|TRBJ1-1|many
TGCAGTGCTAGCCCCTTCTCGTGG
CSASPFSW
>NA|11|TRBV24-1|TRBJ1-5|NA
TGTGCCACCGGGGCGAATCAGCCCCAGCATTTT
CATGANQPQHF
>TRBD1|14|TRBV6-1|TRBJ1-5|many
TGTGCCAGCAGACGGACAGGGGACAATCAGCCCCAGCATTTT
CASRRTGDNQPQHF
>NA|14|TRBV6-1|TRBJ1-1|many
TGTGCCAGCAGTCCATGGGGGGACAACACTGAAGCTTTCTTT
CASSPWGDNTEAFF
>TRBD1|14|TRBV6-5|TRBJ2-7|few
TGTGCCAGCAGTTACTTGGACAGGTCCTACGAGCAGTACTTC
CASSYLDRSYEQYF